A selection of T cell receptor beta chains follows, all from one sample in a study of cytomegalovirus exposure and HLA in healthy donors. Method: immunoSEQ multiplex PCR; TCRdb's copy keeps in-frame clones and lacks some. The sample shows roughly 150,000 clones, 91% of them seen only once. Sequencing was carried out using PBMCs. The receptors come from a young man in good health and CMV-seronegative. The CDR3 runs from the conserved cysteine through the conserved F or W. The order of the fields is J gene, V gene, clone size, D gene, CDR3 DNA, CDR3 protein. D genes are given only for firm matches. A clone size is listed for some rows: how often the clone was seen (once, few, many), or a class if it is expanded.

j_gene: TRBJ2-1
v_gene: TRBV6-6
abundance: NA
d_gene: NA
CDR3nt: TGTGCCAGCAGTTACTCGGCGGCGAGCTCCTACAATGAGCAGTTCTTC
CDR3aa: CASSYSAASSYNEQFF

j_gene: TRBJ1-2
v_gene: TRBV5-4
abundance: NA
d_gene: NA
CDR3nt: TGTGCCAGCAGCTTAAGAGGGAGCTTCTATGGCTACACCTTC
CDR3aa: CASSLRGSFYGYTF

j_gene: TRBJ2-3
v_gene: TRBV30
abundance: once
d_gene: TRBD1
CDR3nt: TGTGCCTGGAGTGTTGGACAGGGGGCGGATACGCAGTATTTT
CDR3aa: CAWSVGQGADTQYF

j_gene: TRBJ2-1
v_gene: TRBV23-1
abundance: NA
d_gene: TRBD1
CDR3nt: TGCGCCAGCAGTCACCTGGGACAGGGAGTTTACAATGAGCAGTTCTTC
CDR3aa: CASSHLGQGVYNEQFF

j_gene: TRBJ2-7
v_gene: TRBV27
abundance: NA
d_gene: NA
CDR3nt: TGTGCCAGCAGTTCACAGGGTTACGAGCAGTACTTC
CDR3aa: CASSSQGYEQYF

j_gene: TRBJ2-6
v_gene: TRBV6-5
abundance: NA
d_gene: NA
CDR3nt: TGTGCCAGCAGTTACTCTGCGTCCGGGGCCAACGTCCTGACTTTC
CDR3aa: CASSYSASGANVLTF

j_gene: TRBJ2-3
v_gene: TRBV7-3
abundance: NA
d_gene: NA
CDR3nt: TGTGCCAGCAGCTCCCGACTGAACACAGATACGCAGTATTTT
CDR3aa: CASSSRLNTDTQYF

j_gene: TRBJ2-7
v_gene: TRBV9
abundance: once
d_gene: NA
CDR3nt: TGTGCCAGCAGCGCTCTGGGGGGTCCCGAGCAGTACTTC
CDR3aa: CASSALGGPEQYF

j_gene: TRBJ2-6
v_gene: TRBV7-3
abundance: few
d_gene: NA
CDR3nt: TGTGCCAGCAGCTTAACCGGGGGTCCTCTCTCTGGGGCCAACGTCCTGACTTTC
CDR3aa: CASSLTGGPLSGANVLTF

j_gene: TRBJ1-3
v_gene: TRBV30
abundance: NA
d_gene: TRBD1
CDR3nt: TGTGCCTGGAGTGTTGGGACAGTAGGAAACACCATATATTTT
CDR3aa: CAWSVGTVGNTIYF

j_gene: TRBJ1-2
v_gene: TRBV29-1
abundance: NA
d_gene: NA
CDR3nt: TGCAGCGTTGGGGGCGGCTCTAACTATGGCTACACCTTC
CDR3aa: CSVGGGSNYGYTF

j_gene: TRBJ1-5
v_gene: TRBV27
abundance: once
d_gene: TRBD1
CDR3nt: TGTGCCAGCAGTTTATTGGGGCAGGGGGAGAATCAGCCCCAGCATTTT
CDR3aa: CASSLLGQGENQPQHF

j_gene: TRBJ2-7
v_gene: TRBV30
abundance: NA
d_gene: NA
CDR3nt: TGTGCCTGGAGTGGAAAACAGGGTTCCCCCTCCTACGAGCAGTACTTC
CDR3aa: CAWSGKQGSPSYEQYF

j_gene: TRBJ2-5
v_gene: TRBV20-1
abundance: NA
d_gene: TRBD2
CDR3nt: TGCAGTGCGCGGGACTATGAGACCCAGTACTTC
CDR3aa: CSARDYETQYF

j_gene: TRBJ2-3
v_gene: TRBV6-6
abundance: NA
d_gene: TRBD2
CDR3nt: TGTGCCAGCAGCAGCCCCGCCGGGACTAGCCCAGATACGCAGTATTTT
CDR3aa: CASSSPAGTSPDTQYF

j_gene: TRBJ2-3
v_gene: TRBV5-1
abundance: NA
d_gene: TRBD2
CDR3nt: TGCGCCAGCAGCTCCCTAGCGGCAACAGATACGCAGTATTTT
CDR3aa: CASSSLAATDTQYF

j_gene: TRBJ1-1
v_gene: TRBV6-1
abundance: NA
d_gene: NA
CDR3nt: TGTGCCAGCTTAAGGGGCAACACTGAAGCTTTCTTT
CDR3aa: CASLRGNTEAFF

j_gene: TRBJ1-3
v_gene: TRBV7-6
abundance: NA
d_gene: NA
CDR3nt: TGTGCCAGCAGCTTAGAGAGGGTCGGAAACACCATATATTTT
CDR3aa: CASSLERVGNTIYF

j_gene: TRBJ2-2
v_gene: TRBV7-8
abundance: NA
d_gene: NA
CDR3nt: TGTGCCAGCAGCCTTGGGCCGGCAGGGGCGAACACCGGGGAGCTGTTTTTT
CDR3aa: CASSLGPAGANTGELFF

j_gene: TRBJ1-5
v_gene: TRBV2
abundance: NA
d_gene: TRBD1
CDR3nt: TGTGCCAGCAGTAAGGGACAGGGGCGCAATCAGCCCCAGCATTTT
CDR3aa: CASSKGQGRNQPQHF

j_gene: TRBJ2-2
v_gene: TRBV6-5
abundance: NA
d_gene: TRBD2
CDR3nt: TGTGCCAGCAGTTACCCCGCTAGCGGGAGCACCGGGGAGCTGTTTTTT
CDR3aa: CASSYPASGSTGELFF

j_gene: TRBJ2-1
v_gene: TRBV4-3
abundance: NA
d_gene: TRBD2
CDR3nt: TGCGCCAGCAGCCCGGGACTAGCGTCCTACAATGAGCAGTTCTTC
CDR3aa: CASSPGLASYNEQFF

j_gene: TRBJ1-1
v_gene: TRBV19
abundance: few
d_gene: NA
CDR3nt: TGTGCCAGTAGCACACCCCCGGACAGGAACACTGAAGCTTTCTTT
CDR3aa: CASSTPPDRNTEAFF

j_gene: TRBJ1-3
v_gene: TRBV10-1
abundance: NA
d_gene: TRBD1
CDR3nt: TGCGCCAAGCCACTCCAAACAGGGGGATCTGGAAACACCATATATTTT
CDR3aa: CAKPLQTGGSGNTIYF

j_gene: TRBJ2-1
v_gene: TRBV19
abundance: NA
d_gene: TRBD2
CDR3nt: TGTGCCAGTAGTACGGGGACTAGCGGTGCCTTCGATGAGCAGTTCTTC
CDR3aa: CASSTGTSGAFDEQFF

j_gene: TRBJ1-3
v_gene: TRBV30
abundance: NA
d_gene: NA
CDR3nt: TGTGCCTGGAGTCGGTTTGGAAACACCATATATTTT
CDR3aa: CAWSRFGNTIYF

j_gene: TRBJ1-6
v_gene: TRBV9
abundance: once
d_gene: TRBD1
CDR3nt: TGTGCCAGCAGCGTCCGGGACAGCTATTCACCCCTCCACTTT
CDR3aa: CASSVRDSYSPLHF

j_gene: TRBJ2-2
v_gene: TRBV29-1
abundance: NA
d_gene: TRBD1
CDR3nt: TGCAGCGTCACCGACAGGGTTGAGGCCGGGGAGCTGTTTTTT
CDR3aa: CSVTDRVEAGELFF

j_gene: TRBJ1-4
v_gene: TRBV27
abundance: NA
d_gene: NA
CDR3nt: TGTGCCAGCAGCCAATTAGGGACACTGTATGAAAAACTGTTTTTT
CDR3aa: CASSQLGTLYEKLFF